Reported below is one T cell receptor (beta chain). Its matching antigen is unknown. Over 95% purity was reached by all sorted populations. Sequencing targeted expressed TCRB transcripts, as all isolated RNA had been reverse transcribed. Method: immunoSEQ multiplex PCR; TCRdb's copy keeps in-frame clones and lacks some. The profile shows 970,000 or so clones, roughly a sixth of them singletons. The record originates from a study of beta chain features in type 1 diabetes. Study-level information: The number of sorted cells examined across all samples was some 100 million.

Study findings and constraints: Type 1 diabetes patients showed fewer insertions and more deletions at VDJ junctions.

J lost 7 bases, V lost 4 bases, and 8 bases had no gene match. Per germline, CDR1 SGHNT and CDR2 YYREEE (reference sequence). This CDR3 spans 15 amino acids. The source is a woman under 30 in good health. The sample comprised naive CD4+ T cells from blood. This sequence joins TRBV5-4 and TRBJ1-4; 9 nucleotides align to TRBD1. Here the CDR3 DNA reads TGTGCCAGCAGCGTTACCGGGACAGGGCGTGAAAAACTGTTTTTT. Its protein is CASSVTGTGREKLFF.